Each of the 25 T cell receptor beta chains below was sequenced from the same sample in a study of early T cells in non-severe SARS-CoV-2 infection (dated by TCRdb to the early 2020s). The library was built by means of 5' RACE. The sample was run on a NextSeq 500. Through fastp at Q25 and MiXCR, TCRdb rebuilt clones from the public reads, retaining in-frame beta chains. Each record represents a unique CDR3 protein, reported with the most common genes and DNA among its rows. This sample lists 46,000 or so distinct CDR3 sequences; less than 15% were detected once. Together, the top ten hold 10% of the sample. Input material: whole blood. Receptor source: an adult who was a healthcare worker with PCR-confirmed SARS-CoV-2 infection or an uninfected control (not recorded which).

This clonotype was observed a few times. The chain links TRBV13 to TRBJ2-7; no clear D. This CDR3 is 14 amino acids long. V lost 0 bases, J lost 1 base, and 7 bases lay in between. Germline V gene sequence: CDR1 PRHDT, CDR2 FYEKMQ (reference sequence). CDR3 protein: CASSLGSPSYEQYF. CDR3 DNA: TGTGCCAGCAGCTTAGGGTCACCTTCCTACGAGCAGTACTTC. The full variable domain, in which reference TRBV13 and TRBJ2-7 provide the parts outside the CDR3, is AAGVIQSPRHLIKEKRETATLKCYPIPRHDTVYWYQQGPGQDPQFLISFYEKMQSDKGSIPDRFSAQQFSDYHSELNMSSLELGDSALYFCASSLGSPSYEQYFGPGTRLTVT.

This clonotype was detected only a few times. The DNA of the CDR3 is TGTGCCAGCACCATCCCGGCGACTTATAATTCACCCCTCCACTTT. Translated, it gives CASTIPATYNSPLHF. The chain links TRBV28 to TRBJ1-6; D is uncertain. The germline V gene has CDR1 MDHEN and CDR2 SYDVKM. Trimming stripped 7 bases from V and 4 bases from J, with 14 bases between. This CDR3 has 15 amino acids. The full variable domain, in which reference TRBV28 and TRBJ1-6 provide the parts outside the CDR3, is DVKVTQSSRYLVKRTGEKVFLECVQDMDHENMFWYRQDPGLGLRLIYFSYDVKMKEKGDIPEGYSVSREKKERFSLILESASTNQTSMYLCASTIPATYNSPLHFGNGTRLTVT.

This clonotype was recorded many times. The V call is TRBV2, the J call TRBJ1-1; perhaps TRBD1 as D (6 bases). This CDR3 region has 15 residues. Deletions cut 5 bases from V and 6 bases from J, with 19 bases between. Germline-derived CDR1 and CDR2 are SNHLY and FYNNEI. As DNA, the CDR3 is TGTGCCAGCAGTCCCCTTCCGGGACAATATTCTGAAGCTTTCTTT. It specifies CASSPLPGQYSEAFF.

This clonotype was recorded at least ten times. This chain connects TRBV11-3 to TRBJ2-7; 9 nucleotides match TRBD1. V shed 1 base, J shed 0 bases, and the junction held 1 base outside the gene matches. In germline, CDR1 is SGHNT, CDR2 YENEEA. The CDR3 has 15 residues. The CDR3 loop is CASSLGTGVSYEQYF. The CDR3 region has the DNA TGTGCCAGCAGCTTAGGGACAGGGGTCTCCTACGAGCAGTACTTC.

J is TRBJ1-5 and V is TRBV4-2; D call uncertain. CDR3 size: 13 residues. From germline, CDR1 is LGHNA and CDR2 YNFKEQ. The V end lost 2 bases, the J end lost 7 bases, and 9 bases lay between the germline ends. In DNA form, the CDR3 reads TGTGCCAGCAGCCAATGGCGCGTACAGCCCCAGCATTTT. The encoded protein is CASSQWRVQPQHF.

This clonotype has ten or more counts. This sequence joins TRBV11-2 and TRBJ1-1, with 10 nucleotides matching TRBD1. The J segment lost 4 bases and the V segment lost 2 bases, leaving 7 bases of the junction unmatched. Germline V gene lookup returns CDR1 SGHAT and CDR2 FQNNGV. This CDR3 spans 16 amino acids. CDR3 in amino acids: CASSLRGTGVPTEAFF. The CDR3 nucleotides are TGTGCCAGCAGCTTAAGGGGGACAGGGGTACCCACTGAAGCTTTCTTT.

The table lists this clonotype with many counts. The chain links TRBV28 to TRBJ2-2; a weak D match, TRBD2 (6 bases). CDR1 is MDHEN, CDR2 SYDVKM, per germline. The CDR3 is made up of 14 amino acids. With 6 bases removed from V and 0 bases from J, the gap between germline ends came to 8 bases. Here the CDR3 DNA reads TGTGCCAGCAGGCCGGGGGCGAACACCGGGGAGCTGTTTTTT. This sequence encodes CASRPGANTGELFF. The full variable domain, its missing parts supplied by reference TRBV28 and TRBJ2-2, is DVKVTQSSRYLVKRTGEKVFLECVQDMDHENMFWYRQDPGLGLRLIYFSYDVKMKEKGDIPEGYSVSREKKERFSLILESASTNQTSMYLCASRPGANTGELFFGEGSRLTVL.

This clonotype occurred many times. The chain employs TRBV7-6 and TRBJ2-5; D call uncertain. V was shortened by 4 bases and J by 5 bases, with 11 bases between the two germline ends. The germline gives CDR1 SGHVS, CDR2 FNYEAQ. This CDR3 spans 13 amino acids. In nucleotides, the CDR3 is TGTGCCAGCAGCTCGGCCGCTTACGAGACCCAGTACTTC. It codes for CASSSAAYETQYF. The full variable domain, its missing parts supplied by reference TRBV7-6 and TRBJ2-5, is GAGVSQSPRYKVTKRGQDVALRCDPISGHVSLYWYRQALGQGPEFLTYFNYEAQQDKSGLPNDRFSAERPEGSISTLTIQRTEQRDSAMYRCASSSAAYETQYFGPGTRLLVL.

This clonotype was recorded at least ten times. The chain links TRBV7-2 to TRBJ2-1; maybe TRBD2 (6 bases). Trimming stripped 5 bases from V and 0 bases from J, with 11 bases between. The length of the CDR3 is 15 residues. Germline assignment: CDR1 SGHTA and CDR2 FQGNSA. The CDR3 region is CASSRPGGSYNEQFF. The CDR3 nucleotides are TGTGCCAGCAGCCGCCCCGGGGGCTCCTACAATGAGCAGTTCTTC.

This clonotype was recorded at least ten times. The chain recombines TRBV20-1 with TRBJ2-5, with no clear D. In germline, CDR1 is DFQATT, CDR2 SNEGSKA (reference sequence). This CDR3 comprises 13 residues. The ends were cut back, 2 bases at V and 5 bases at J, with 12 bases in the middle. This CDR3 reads CSARTLVGETQYF. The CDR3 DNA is TGCAGTGCTAGAACCCTAGTAGGCGAGACCCAGTACTTC.

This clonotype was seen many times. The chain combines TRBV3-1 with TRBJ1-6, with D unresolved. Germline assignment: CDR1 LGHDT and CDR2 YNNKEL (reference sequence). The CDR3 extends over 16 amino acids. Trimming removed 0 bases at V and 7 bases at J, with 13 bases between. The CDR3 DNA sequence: TGTGCCAGCAGCCAAGACTCGAGACGGAAAAATTCACCCCTCCACTTT. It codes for CASSQDSRRKNSPLHF.

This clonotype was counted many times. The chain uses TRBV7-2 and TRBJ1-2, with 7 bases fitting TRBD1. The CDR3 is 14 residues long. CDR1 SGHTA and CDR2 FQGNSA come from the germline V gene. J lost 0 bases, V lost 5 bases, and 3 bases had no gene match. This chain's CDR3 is CASSTQGANYGYTF. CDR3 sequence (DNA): TGTGCCAGCAGCACTCAGGGGGCTAACTATGGCTACACCTTC.

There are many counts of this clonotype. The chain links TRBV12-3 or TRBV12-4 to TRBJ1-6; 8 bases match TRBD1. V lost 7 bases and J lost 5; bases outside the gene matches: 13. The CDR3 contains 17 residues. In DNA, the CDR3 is TGTGCCAGCAACGGCAGGGGGCTCGGAGGGGATAATTCACCCCTCCACTTT. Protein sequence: CASNGRGLGGDNSPLHF.

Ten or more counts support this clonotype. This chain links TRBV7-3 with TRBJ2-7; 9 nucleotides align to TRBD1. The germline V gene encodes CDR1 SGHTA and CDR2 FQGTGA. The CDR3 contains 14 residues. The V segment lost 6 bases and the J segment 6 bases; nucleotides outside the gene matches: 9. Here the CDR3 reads CASSPTGQGSEQYF. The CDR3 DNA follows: TGTGCCAGCAGTCCTACGGGACAGGGAAGCGAGCAGTACTTC.

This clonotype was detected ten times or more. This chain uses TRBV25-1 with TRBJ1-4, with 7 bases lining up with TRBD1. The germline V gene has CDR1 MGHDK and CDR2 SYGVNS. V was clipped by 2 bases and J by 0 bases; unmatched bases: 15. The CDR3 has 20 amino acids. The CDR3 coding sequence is TGTGCCAGCAGTGAAGACATACAGGGGTCTTTCCCAGCAACTAATGAAAAACTGTTTTTT. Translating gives CASSEDIQGSFPATNEKLFF. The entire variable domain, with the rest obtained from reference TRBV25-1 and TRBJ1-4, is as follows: EADIYQTPRYLVIGTGKKITLECSQTMGHDKMYWYQQDPGMELHLIHYSYGVNSTEKGDLSSESTVSRIRTEHFPLTLESARPSHTSQYLCASSEDIQGSFPATNEKLFFGSGTQLSVL.

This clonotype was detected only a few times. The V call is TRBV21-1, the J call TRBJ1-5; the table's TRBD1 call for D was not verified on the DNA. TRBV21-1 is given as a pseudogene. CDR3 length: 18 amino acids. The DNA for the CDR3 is TGTGCCAGCAGCTTAAGGGTCCATCCGGGACAGACCAATCAGCCCCAGCATTTT. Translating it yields CASSLRVHPGQTNQPQHF.

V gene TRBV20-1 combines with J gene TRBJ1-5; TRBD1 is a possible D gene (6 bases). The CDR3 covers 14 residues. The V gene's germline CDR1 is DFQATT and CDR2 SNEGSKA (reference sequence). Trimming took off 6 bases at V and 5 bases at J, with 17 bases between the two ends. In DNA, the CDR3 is TGCAGTGCCCAGGGGTCCAGGGGCGATCAGCCCCAGCATTTT. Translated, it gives CSAQGSRGDQPQHF.

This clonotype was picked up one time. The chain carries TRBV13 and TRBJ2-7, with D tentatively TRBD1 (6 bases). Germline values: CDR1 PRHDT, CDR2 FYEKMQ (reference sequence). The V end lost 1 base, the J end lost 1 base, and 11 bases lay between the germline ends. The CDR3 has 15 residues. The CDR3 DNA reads TGTGCCAGCAGCTTAGCCCCCACAGGGTCCTACGAGCAGTACTTC. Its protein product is CASSLAPTGSYEQYF.

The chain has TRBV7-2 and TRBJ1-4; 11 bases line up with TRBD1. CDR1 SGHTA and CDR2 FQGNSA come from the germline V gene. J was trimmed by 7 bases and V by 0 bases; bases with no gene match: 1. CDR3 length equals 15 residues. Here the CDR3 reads CASSLAGTGGEKLFF. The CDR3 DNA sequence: TGTGCCAGCAGCTTAGCCGGGACAGGGGGTGAAAAACTGTTTTTT.

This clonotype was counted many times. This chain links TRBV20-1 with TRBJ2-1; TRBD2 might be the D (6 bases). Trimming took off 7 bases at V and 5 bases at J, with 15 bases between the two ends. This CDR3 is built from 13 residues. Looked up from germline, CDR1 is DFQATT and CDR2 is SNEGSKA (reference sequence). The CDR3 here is CSVAGRNDNEQFF. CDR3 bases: TGCAGTGTGGCCGGGAGAAACGACAATGAGCAGTTCTTC.

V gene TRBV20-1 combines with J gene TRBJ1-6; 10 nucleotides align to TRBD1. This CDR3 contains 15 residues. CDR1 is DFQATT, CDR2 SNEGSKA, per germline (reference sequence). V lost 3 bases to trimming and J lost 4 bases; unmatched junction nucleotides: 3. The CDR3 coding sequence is TGCAGTGCTAGGCCGGGACAGGGGTATAATTCACCCCTCCACTTT. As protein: CSARPGQGYNSPLHF.

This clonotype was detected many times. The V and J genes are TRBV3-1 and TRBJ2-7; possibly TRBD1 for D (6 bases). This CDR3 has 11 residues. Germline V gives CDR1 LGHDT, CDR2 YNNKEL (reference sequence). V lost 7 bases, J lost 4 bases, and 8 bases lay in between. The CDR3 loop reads CASTRGYEQYF. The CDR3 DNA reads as TGTGCCAGCACCAGGGGTTACGAGCAGTACTTC.

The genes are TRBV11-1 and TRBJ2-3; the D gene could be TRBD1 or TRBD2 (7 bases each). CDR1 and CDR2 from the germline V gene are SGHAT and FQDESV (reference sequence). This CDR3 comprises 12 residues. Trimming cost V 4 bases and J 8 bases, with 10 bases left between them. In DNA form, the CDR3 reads TGTGCCAGCAGCTCAGGGGGGGCTACGCAGTATTTT. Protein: CASSSGGATQYF. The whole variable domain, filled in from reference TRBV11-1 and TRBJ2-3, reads EAEVAQSPRYKITEKSQAVAFWCDPISGHATLYWYRQILGQGPELLVQFQDESVVDDSQLPKDRFSAERLKGVDSTLKIQPAELGDSAMYLCASSSGGATQYFGPGTRLTVL.

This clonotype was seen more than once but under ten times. Written as DNA, the CDR3 is TGTGCCAGCAGAACGGGGGGAGGGCACGAGCAGTACTTC. Translating it yields CASRTGGGHEQYF. The rearrangement uses TRBV28 and TRBJ2-7; 7 bases are a match to TRBD2. Germline V gives CDR1 MDHEN, CDR2 SYDVKM. The J segment lost 5 bases and the V segment lost 6 bases, leaving 7 bases of the junction unmatched. The CDR3 is made up of 13 amino acids. Full variable domain (rest looked up from reference TRBV28 and TRBJ2-7): DVKVTQSSRYLVKRTGEKVFLECVQDMDHENMFWYRQDPGLGLRLIYFSYDVKMKEKGDIPEGYSVSREKKERFSLILESASTNQTSMYLCASRTGGGHEQYFGPGTRLTVT.

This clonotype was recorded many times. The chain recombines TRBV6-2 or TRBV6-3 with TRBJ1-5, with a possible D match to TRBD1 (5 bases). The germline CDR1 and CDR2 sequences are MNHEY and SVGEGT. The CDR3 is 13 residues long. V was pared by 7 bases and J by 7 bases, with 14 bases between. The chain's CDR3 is CASTRGGWQPQHF. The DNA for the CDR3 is TGTGCCAGCACTCGGGGGGGTTGGCAGCCCCAGCATTTT.